Following are 10 T cell receptor beta chains from one sample sequenced in a study of Ad26.COV2.S vaccination and SARS-CoV-2 variants. Only in-frame clones appear in the TCRdb table, and some are missing; sequencing was by immunoSEQ multiplex PCR. Among about 400,000 clones listed, around 89% were seen once. Specified treatment: approximately 18 received Ad26.COV2.S at low or high dose, single or two shots; five or six received placebo; per-sample allocation not given. The samples were gathered on day 63 after the first injection of vaccine or placebo. Sequencing used peripheral blood, obtained in a trial of Ad26.COV2.S vaccine versus placebo. These receptors came from a person between 18 and 59 years old who received the Ad26.COV2.S COVID-19 vaccine or a placebo.

V gene TRBV6-1 combines with J gene TRBJ2-1, with TRBD2 matching 7 bases. The germline V gene encodes CDR1 MNHNS and CDR2 SASEGT. V dropped 2 bases and J dropped 4; count of bases not matched to a gene: 8. The CDR3 has 16 residues. CDR3 in amino acids: CASSESAGEVYNEQFF. CDR3 DNA: TGTGCCAGCAGTGAATCGGCGGGAGAGGTTTACAATGAGCAGTTCTTC.

V gene TRBV2 combines with J gene TRBJ2-1; D gene uncertain. The CDR3 covers 14 residues. Trimming left V 4 bases short and J 5 bases short, with 12 bases between. From germline, CDR1 is SNHLY and CDR2 FYNNEI. The CDR3 loop reads CASSGGVNHNEQFF. The CDR3 nucleotides read TGTGCCAGCAGTGGTGGAGTAAACCACAATGAGCAGTTCTTC.

The chain uses TRBV4-1 and TRBJ2-5; 7 nucleotides align to TRBD2. After removal of 0 bases from V and 2 bases from J, the junction contained 6 bases not matched to a gene. Germline V gives CDR1 MGHRA, CDR2 YSYEKL. The CDR3 runs 16 residues. The CDR3 protein is CASSQERAGTQETQYF. As DNA, the CDR3 is TGCGCCAGCAGCCAAGAGAGAGCGGGGACGCAAGAGACCCAGTACTTC.

This clone was observed a few times. The chain couples TRBV29-1 to TRBJ2-1; no reliable D call. This CDR3 region has 14 residues. The germline V gene has CDR1 SQVTM and CDR2 ANQGSEA. Trimming cost V 7 bases and J 0 bases, with 13 bases left between them. CDR3 bases: TGCAGCGGGCAGCAGCAAGCCTCCTACAATGAGCAGTTCTTC. It codes for CSGQQQASYNEQFF.

The rearrangement links TRBV29-1 to TRBJ2-3, with 10 bases lining up with TRBD2. The CDR3 loop spans 15 amino acids. V lost 7 bases and J lost 0; bases outside the gene matches: 7. Germline V gives CDR1 SQVTM, CDR2 ANQGSEA. The CDR3: CSARTSGTSTDTQYF. The CDR3 DNA sequence: TGCAGCGCAAGGACTAGCGGAACTAGCACAGATACGCAGTATTTT.

The chain has TRBV30 and TRBJ2-1; D may correspond to TRBD1 or TRBD2 (5 bases each). Germline V gene sequence: CDR1 GTSNPN, CDR2 SVGIG (reference sequence). V lost 5 bases to trimming and J lost 0 bases, with 14 bases between them. The length of the CDR3 is 15 residues. CDR3: CAWSLPGSSYNEQFF. CDR3 sequence (DNA): TGTGCCTGGTCATTACCAGGGAGCTCCTACAATGAGCAGTTCTTC.

The chain recombines TRBV5-8 with TRBJ1-4; D unresolved. The germline CDR1 and CDR2 sequences are SGHTS and YDEGEE. The CDR3 is 14 residues long. Trimming removed 0 bases at V and 7 bases at J, with 10 bases between. CDR3 nucleotides: TGTGCCAGCAGCTTGGACCTTGAGGGTGAAAAACTGTTTTTT. Translation gives CASSLDLEGEKLFF. Looking up the rest from reference TRBV5-8 and TRBJ1-4 gives the full variable domain: EAGVTQSPTHLIKTRGQQATLRCSPISGHTSVYWYQQALGLGLQFLLWYDEGEERNRGNFPPRFSGRQFPNYSSELNVNALELEDSALYLCASSLDLEGEKLFFGSGTQLSVL.

This chain connects TRBV5-4 to TRBJ2-1; D gene unclear. CDR1 SGHNT and CDR2 YYREEE come from the germline V gene (reference sequence). V was pared by 0 bases and J by 8 bases, with 12 bases between. The CDR3 contains 14 residues. The chain's CDR3 is CASSLVGPKDEQFF. The CDR3 nucleotides read TGTGCCAGCAGCTTGGTGGGTCCAAAGGATGAGCAGTTCTTC.

V gene TRBV30 combines with J gene TRBJ2-5; no reliable D call. The V and J ends lost 2 bases and 3 bases respectively, with 4 bases between them. Per the germline V gene, CDR1 is GTSNPN and CDR2 is SVGIG (reference sequence). The CDR3 runs 11 residues. Here the CDR3 reads CAWSFKETQYF. In nucleotides, the CDR3 is TGTGCCTGGAGTTTTAAAGAGACCCAGTACTTC.

The chain is built from TRBV30 and TRBJ2-3, with a weak D call TRBD2 (6 bases). Germline V CDR1 and CDR2: GTSNPN, SVGIG (reference sequence). This CDR3 contains 13 residues. The V gene lost 3 bases and the J gene lost 5 bases, with 12 bases spanning the gap. In nucleotides, the CDR3 is TGTGCCTGGAGGGGGGACTTAGGAGATACGCAGTATTTT. Its protein is CAWRGDLGDTQYF. The full variable domain, rest sourced from reference TRBV30 and TRBJ2-3, is SQTIHQWPATLVQPVGSPLSLECTVEGTSNPNLYWYRQAAGRGLQLLFYSVGIGQISSEVPQNLSASRPQDRQFILSSKKLLLSDSGFYLCAWRGDLGDTQYFGPGTRLTVL.